This T cell receptor beta chain was obtained from a study of tumor-infiltrating lymphocytes in localized non-small cell lung cancer. Details on this clone: Its specificity is not known.

V was shortened by 9 bases and J by 0 bases, with 15 bases between the two germline ends. Per the germline V gene, CDR1 is WSHSY and CDR2 is SAAADI. The CDR3 runs to 14 residues. Study-level points and caveats: Tumor T-cell fraction was not associated with recurrence-free survival. Different pieces of the same tissue were used for each assay. Only some patients had TCR sequencing, depending on available tissue. TCRbeta sequencing showed higher T cell infiltration in tumors than uninvolved lung.

Clones were read by immunoSEQ multiplex PCR, and TCRdb kept only the in-frame ones, dropping some. The sample has about 14,000 clones; roughly four fifths are singletons. This clonotype originated in a human donor with non-small cell lung cancer. The sequenced material came from lung tumor tissue. J is TRBJ2-7 and V is TRBV10-2, with D perhaps TRBD2 (6 bases). CDR3 amino acids: CARPVAGSSYEQYF. The CDR3 bases are TGCGCCAGGCCCGTGGCGGGGTCCTCCTACGAGCAGTACTTC.